This T cell receptor (beta chain) appears in the sequencing data of a study of Tregs in tolerant kidney transplant recipients. Study as a whole: An approximately 3-day belatacept mixed lymphocyte reaction, sometimes plus 5-day graft donor restimulation, preceded CD4+CD25+CD127- sorting. Sorting used antibodies to exclude donor cells.

The table came from immunoSEQ multiplex PCR; TCRdb's copy has only in-frame clones and leaves some out. This table has some 15,000 clones, about 57% appearing once. Points from the study as a whole: No direct test of biological reproducibility was done here.

As for this clone: Its target is not known.

Germline trimming cut 6 bases from V and 1 base from J; bases unmatched to any gene: 9. CDR1 is MNHEY, CDR2 SMNVEV, per germline (reference sequence). The CDR3 runs 17 residues. This chain uses TRBV27 with TRBJ2-1, with 10 positions matching TRBD2. This receptor was identified in a human donor in good health. The specimen was Tregs from blood cultured with allogeneic cells. For the CDR3, the DNA is TGTGCCAGCAGCTCATACCATAGCGGGGGGTCCTACAATGAGCAGTTCTTC. Encoded protein: CASSSYHSGGSYNEQFF.